The 29 T cell receptor beta chains in this list originate from one sample, sequenced in a study of blood T cell repertoires in COVID-19 (dated by TCRdb to 2018 to 2021). The protocol used for the library was the immunoSEQ multiplex PCR assay. TCRdb re-hosts the immuneACCESS table, in-frame sequences only. Its copies lack some clones; in the studies checked, an unresolved V gene accounts for under half of them, and the cause for the rest is not known. The sample profile shows 68,000 or so clones; approximately 90% of them were found once. The top ten hold 2.5% to 3% of the sample. The specimen sequenced was peripheral blood. These TCRs come from an older man with active or convalescent COVID-19.

The chain couples TRBV4-1 to TRBJ2-2; 13 bases are a match to TRBD2. CDR3 length: 19 amino acids. The ends lost 1 base at V and 1 base at J; junction bases unmatched: 6. The germline V gene encodes CDR1 MGHRA and CDR2 YSYEKL. The CDR3 DNA reads TGCGCCAGCAGCCAAGCCGGACTAGCGGGGGCTCAGAACACCGGGGAGCTGTTTTTT. Translated: CASSQAGLAGAQNTGELFF.

This sequence joins TRBV5-4 and TRBJ2-5, with D perhaps matching TRBD2 (6 bases). The germline CDR1 and CDR2 sequences are SGHNT and YYREEE (reference sequence). V shed 4 bases and J shed 0 bases, with 7 bases lying between them. This CDR3 has 13 amino acids. CDR3 residues: CASSRDYQETQYF. CDR3 nucleotides: TGTGCCAGCAGCCGGGACTACCAAGAGACCCAGTACTTC.

This clone occurred once. V usage is TRBV30 and J usage is TRBJ1-3; D uncertain. The V gene lost 4 bases and the J gene lost 0 bases, with 7 bases spanning the gap. Germline-derived CDR1 and CDR2 are GTSNPN and SVGIG (reference sequence). The CDR3 contains 13 residues. DNA of the CDR3: TGTGCCTGGACAGGAAACTCTGGAAACACCATATATTTT. Amino acid sequence: CAWTGNSGNTIYF. The whole variable domain, filled in from reference TRBV30 and TRBJ1-3, reads SQTIHQWPATLVQPVGSPLSLECTVEGTSNPNLYWYRQAAGRGLQLLFYSVGIGQISSEVPQNLSASRPQDRQFILSSKKLLLSDSGFYLCAWTGNSGNTIYFGEGSWLTVV.

The chain has TRBV24-1 and TRBJ2-7; 8 bases align to TRBD1. Trimming removed 1 base from V and 3 bases from J; junction bases left unmatched: 10. Germline loops: CDR1 KGHDR, CDR2 SFDVKD. This CDR3 is built from 17 residues. This CDR3 is CATSDFRDRQNHYEQYF. The CDR3 bases are TGTGCCACCAGTGATTTTAGGGACAGGCAAAACCACTACGAGCAGTACTTC.

In this sample, this clone turned up once. The rearrangement links TRBV2 to TRBJ2-2; no clear D gene. This CDR3 has 13 amino acids. The V end lost 4 bases, the J end lost 6 bases, and 9 bases lay between the germline ends. Germline V gene data show CDR1 as SNHLY and CDR2 as FYNNEI. The DNA for the CDR3 is TGTGCCAGCAGTGGGCTCTCCGCCGGGGAGCTGTTTTTT. Amino acid sequence: CASSGLSAGELFF.

This sequence joins TRBV6-5 and TRBJ1-6; TRBD1 is a possible D gene (5 bases). This CDR3 is 15 amino acids long. Trimming pared 2 bases from V and 10 bases from J, leaving 15 bases between. CDR1 and CDR2 from the germline V gene are MNHEY and SVGAGI. Here the CDR3 DNA reads TGTGCCAGCAGTTACGAGGCGTTTAGGGGCTCACCCCTCCACTTT. Translation gives CASSYEAFRGSPLHF.

The rearrangement uses TRBV6-5 and TRBJ1-3; 8 nucleotides agree with TRBD1. The J segment lost 0 bases and the V segment lost 7 bases, leaving 2 bases of the junction unmatched. The CDR3 covers 14 residues. Germline lookup yields CDR1 MNHEY and CDR2 SVGAGI. This CDR3 is CASTGGISGNTIYF. The CDR3 coding sequence is TGTGCCAGCACAGGGGGCATCTCTGGAAACACCATATATTTT.

The chain has TRBV19 and TRBJ1-2; the D gene is possibly TRBD1 (6 bases). Deletions cut 5 bases from V and 6 bases from J, with 13 bases between. CDR3 length: 13 amino acids. Germline V gives CDR1 LNHDA, CDR2 SQIVND (reference sequence). This CDR3 is CASSYQGQDGYTF. CDR3 nucleotide sequence: TGTGCCAGTAGTTATCAGGGGCAGGATGGCTACACCTTC.

The sample holds a few counts of this clone. The chain couples TRBV6-5 to TRBJ1-2; 8 nucleotides align to TRBD1. This CDR3 is 14 amino acids long. J gave up 2 bases and V 6 bases, and 5 bases lay outside the gene matches. CDR1 is MNHEY, CDR2 SVGAGI, per germline. The DNA for the CDR3 is TGTGCCAGCAGGCGGACAGGGATGAACTATGGCTACACCTTC. Protein product: CASRRTGMNYGYTF.

The V gene is TRBV19, the J gene TRBJ1-2; tentative D call: TRBD1 (5 bases). The CDR3 consists of 14 residues. Trimming took off 7 bases at V and 7 bases at J, with 19 bases between the two ends. Germline CDR1 LNHDA, CDR2 SQIVND (reference sequence). The chain's CDR3 is CASISAGLVGGYTF. The CDR3 DNA reads as TGTGCCAGTATTTCGGCAGGGTTGGTCGGTGGCTACACCTTC.

The chain recombines TRBV6-5 with TRBJ2-2; 10 bases are shared with TRBD1. Germline CDR1 is MNHEY and CDR2 is SVGAGI. The length of the CDR3 is 16 residues. V dropped 2 bases and J dropped 6; count of bases not matched to a gene: 6. CDR3 bases: TGTGCCAGCAGTTACCACTCCGGGACAGGGGCCGGGGAGCTGTTTTTT. Protein product: CASSYHSGTGAGELFF.

The chain employs TRBV7-9 and TRBJ1-3, with D possibly being TRBD1 (5 bases). V lost 1 base and J lost 4, with 20 bases in between. This CDR3 contains 18 residues. Germline CDR1 and CDR2: SEHNR and FQNEAQ (reference sequence). CDR3 nucleotide sequence: TGTGCCAGCAGCTTAGATAGGGGCCTTACTTCATACGGAAACACCATATATTTT. Translated: CASSLDRGLTSYGNTIYF.

The gene calls are TRBV4-1 and TRBJ1-5, with D unclear. The V end lost 0 bases, the J end lost 2 bases, and 11 bases lay between the germline ends. CDR3 length equals 16 residues. Germline assignment: CDR1 MGHRA and CDR2 YSYEKL. The CDR3 is CASSQDAAMGNQPQHF. CDR3 coding DNA: TGCGCCAGCAGCCAAGATGCGGCGATGGGCAATCAGCCCCAGCATTTT.

The chain recombines TRBV6-5 with TRBJ1-6; 8 positions agree with TRBD1. The germline gives CDR1 MNHEY, CDR2 SVGAGI. There are 14 residues in the CDR3. Trimming took 10 bases from V and 5 from J; bases not matched to a gene: 7. The CDR3 DNA sequence: TGTGCCATCCAGGGGGCGGTGGATAATTCACCCCTCCACTTT. It codes for CAIQGAVDNSPLHF.

The CDR3 spells CASSLELRVRSGNTIYF. As DNA, the CDR3 is TGTGCCAGCAGCTTAGAGCTCAGGGTGAGGTCGGGAAACACCATATATTTT. The chain is built from TRBV7-2 and TRBJ1-3, with D tentatively TRBD1 (5 bases). Germline lookup yields CDR1 SGHTA and CDR2 FQGNSA. Between the trimmed V and J ends, which lost 1 base and 4 bases, there was a span of 17 bases. This CDR3 comprises 17 residues.

This clone has a handful of counts. V is TRBV29-1 and J is TRBJ1-1; D perhaps matches TRBD1 (6 bases). The CDR3 runs 13 residues. Trimming took 6 bases from V and 1 from J, leaving 12 bases between them. Looked up from germline, CDR1 is SQVTM and CDR2 is ANQGSEA. DNA of the CDR3: TGCAGCGTACGGAGGGGGGGGAACACTGAAGCTTTCTTT. The encoded protein is CSVRRGGNTEAFF.

This clone is a singleton in its sample. The chain combines TRBV2 with TRBJ1-5; D perhaps matches TRBD1 (5 bases). The length of the CDR3 is 14 residues. CDR1 is SNHLY and CDR2 is FYNNEI in the germline V gene. V was pared by 8 bases and J by 0 bases, with 11 bases between. CDR3 nucleotides: TGTGCCAGCTCGGAGGGGAATAGCAATCAGCCCCAGCATTTT. It codes for CASSEGNSNQPQHF.

The V call is TRBV30, the J call TRBJ2-1, with 12 bases fitting TRBD2. This CDR3 is 15 amino acids long. V lost 0 bases to trimming and J lost 7 bases; unmatched junction nucleotides: 4. The germline V gene encodes CDR1 GTSNPN and CDR2 SVGIG (reference sequence). CDR3 DNA: TGTGCCTGGAGTGTTTCTAGCGGGGGGGTAAATGAGCAGTTCTTC. Translated: CAWSVSSGGVNEQFF.

This clone turned up a few times. V gene TRBV19 combines with J gene TRBJ2-3, with 7 positions matching TRBD1. After removal of 4 bases from V and 4 bases from J, the junction contained 2 bases not matched to a gene. The CDR3 length is 13 residues. Germline V gene lookup returns CDR1 LNHDA and CDR2 SQIVND (reference sequence). DNA for the CDR3: TGTGCCAGTAGTAATCAGGGGGCAGATACGCAGTATTTT. Translation gives CASSNQGADTQYF.

The V call is TRBV27, the J call TRBJ2-5, with D possibly being TRBD1 (6 bases). Germline V lookup: CDR1 MNHEY, CDR2 SMNVEV (reference sequence). CDR3 size: 12 residues. The V and J ends lost 7 bases and 9 bases respectively, with 15 bases between them. The CDR3 DNA reads TGTGCCAGCAAAGCACCTCAGGGGCCCCAGTACTTC. This sequence encodes CASKAPQGPQYF.

A few counts support this clone. The V gene is TRBV3-1 (or the pseudogene TRBV3-2), the J gene TRBJ2-3; D is unresolved. The CDR3 length is 15 residues. Germline V gene data show CDR1 as LGHDT and CDR2 as YNNKEL (reference sequence). The V gene lost 0 bases and the J gene lost 4 bases, with 11 bases spanning the gap. CDR3 amino acids: CASSQDGLVADTQYF. The CDR3 nucleotides are TGTGCCAGCAGCCAAGATGGCCTAGTGGCAGATACGCAGTATTTT.

J is TRBJ2-1 and V is TRBV2, with D maybe TRBD2 (6 bases). V was pared by 6 bases and J by 2 bases, with 14 bases between. This CDR3 comprises 15 residues. Germline V lookup: CDR1 SNHLY, CDR2 FYNNEI. CDR3 in DNA: TGTGCCAGCAGCTTCGGGACTGCCGCCTACAATGAGCAGTTCTTC. As protein: CASSFGTAAYNEQFF.

This chain links TRBV11-2 with TRBJ2-7; 11 positions agree with TRBD2. The CDR3 spans 13 residues. In germline, CDR1 is SGHAT, CDR2 FQNNGV. The junction had 8 bases not matched to a gene; V was cut back by 6 bases and J by 10 bases. The CDR3 sequence is CASSTGLAAVQYF. The CDR3 DNA follows: TGTGCCAGCAGTACGGGACTAGCGGCCGTCCAGTACTTC.

The chain recombines TRBV5-1 with TRBJ1-1, with D possibly being TRBD1 (6 bases). V dropped 4 bases and J dropped 6 bases, with 19 bases sitting between them. CDR1 is SGHRS, CDR2 YFSETQ, per germline. This CDR3 contains 15 residues. The CDR3 here is CASSMQQGGWAEAFF. CDR3 in DNA: TGCGCCAGCAGCATGCAACAGGGTGGTTGGGCTGAAGCTTTCTTT.

This sequence joins TRBV19 and TRBJ1-2; 8 bases fit TRBD1. Trimming removed 8 bases from V and 8 bases from J; junction bases left unmatched: 22. The CDR3 covers 17 residues. Looked up from germline, CDR1 is LNHDA and CDR2 is SQIVND (reference sequence). This CDR3 reads CASSRSPVNDRGGGYTF. The CDR3 DNA is TGTGCCAGTTCGCGGAGCCCGGTTAACGACAGGGGTGGAGGCTACACCTTC.

V is TRBV2 and J is TRBJ1-1; 7 bases agree with TRBD1. From germline, CDR1 is SNHLY and CDR2 FYNNEI. Germline trimming cut 6 bases from V and 5 bases from J; bases unmatched to any gene: 3. The CDR3 is made up of 12 amino acids. The CDR3 loop reads CASRQGTTEAFF. CDR3 DNA: TGTGCCAGCAGACAGGGGACAACTGAAGCTTTCTTT. The entire variable domain, with the rest obtained from reference TRBV2 and TRBJ1-1, is as follows: EPEVTQTPSHQVTQMGQEVILRCVPISNHLYFYWYRQILGQKVEFLVSFYNNEISEKSEIFDDQFSVERPDGSNFTLKIRSTKLEDSAMYFCASRQGTTEAFFGQGTRLTVV.

This chain connects TRBV5-4 to TRBJ2-5; TRBD1 matches at 7 bases. The germline CDR1 and CDR2 sequences are SGHNT and YYREEE (reference sequence). V lost 9 bases to trimming and J lost 5 bases; unmatched junction nucleotides: 10. The CDR3 consists of 13 residues. The CDR3: CATYTGVGETQYF. The CDR3 nucleotides are TGTGCCACTTATACAGGGGTTGGGGAGACCCAGTACTTC.

The J gene is TRBJ2-5, the V gene TRBV24-1; maybe TRBD1 (7 bases). V lost 5 bases, J lost 5 bases, and 17 bases lay in between. The CDR3 covers 15 residues. Germline lookup yields CDR1 KGHDR and CDR2 SFDVKD. The CDR3 DNA reads as TGTGCCACCAGTGGGGACGAGGGGGCGGGGGAGACCCAGTACTTC. This translates into CATSGDEGAGETQYF.

The rearrangement joins TRBV5-4 to TRBJ1-6, with 7 bases that match TRBD1. The CDR3 extends over 13 amino acids. Germline CDR1 SGHNT, CDR2 YYREEE (reference sequence). Trimming took 4 bases from V and 7 from J; bases not matched to a gene: 2. CDR3 sequence (DNA): TGTGCCAGCAGCCTCAGGGGGAATTCACCCCTCCACTTT. This translates into CASSLRGNSPLHF.